These 11 T cell receptor beta chains share one sample of origin, sequenced in a study of blood T cell repertoires in COVID-19. The repertoire was sequenced with immunoSEQ multiplex PCR; TCRdb's copy has only in-frame clones and lacks some. The sample consists of 85,000 to 130,000 clones, approximately 85% of them appearing once. Sequenced input: peripheral blood. Receptors were obtained from a man aged 60 to 75 with acute or convalescent COVID-19.

The chain uses TRBV12-3 or TRBV12-4 and TRBJ2-2; D may be TRBD1 (6 bases). The CDR3 is 12 residues long. The ends were cut back, 4 bases at V and 9 bases at J, with 9 bases in the middle. CDR3 DNA sequence: TGTGCCAGCAGTTATGGGGGCTGGGAGCTGTTTTTT. Translated: CASSYGGWELFF.

This rearrangement joins TRBV24-1 to TRBJ2-5; no clear D. Per the germline V gene, CDR1 is KGHDR and CDR2 is SFDVKD. V lost 3 bases and J lost 8, with 18 bases in between. This CDR3 is 15 amino acids long. The CDR3 is CATSDGRRVPETQYF. DNA for the CDR3: TGTGCCACCAGTGATGGCCGACGGGTACCGGAAACCCAGTACTTC.

The chain has TRBV7-3 and TRBJ1-3; TRBD1 is a possible D gene (5 bases). Germline lookup yields CDR1 SGHTA and CDR2 FQGTGA. V was trimmed by 2 bases and J by 2 bases, leaving 13 bases between them. CDR3 length: 16 residues. CDR3 DNA sequence: TGTGCCAGCAGCTTAGACAGCCGTGGGGCTGGAAACACCATATATTTT. Protein product: CASSLDSRGAGNTIYF.

The chain links TRBV18 to TRBJ2-7; D may be TRBD2 (6 bases). V gave up 1 base and J gave up 5 bases, with 9 bases separating them. The V gene's germline CDR1 is KGHSH and CDR2 LQKENI. The CDR3 has 13 amino acids. The CDR3 DNA reads TGTGCCAGCTCACCACAGGGAGGAGACGAGCAGTACTTC. Translated, it gives CASSPQGGDEQYF.

The rearrangement uses TRBV15 and TRBJ2-1, with D perhaps matching TRBD2 (5 bases). The CDR3 contains 15 residues. Germline-derived CDR1 and CDR2 are LNHNV and YYDKDF (reference sequence). V shed 6 bases and J shed 5 bases, with 17 bases lying between them. CDR3 nucleotide sequence: TGTGCCACCAGGACGCGGGCCACATTAAACAATGAGCAGTTCTTC. Encoded protein: CATRTRATLNNEQFF.

This clone was picked up a small number of times. The chain couples TRBV19 to TRBJ1-6, with TRBD1 matching 10 bases. Trimming at V came to 3 bases and at J to 12 bases, leaving 14 bases not matched to a gene. This CDR3 contains 17 residues. Per germline, CDR1 LNHDA and CDR2 SQIVND (reference sequence). In nucleotides, the CDR3 is TGTGCCAGTAGTATCCAGACCTCCGGGACAGGGGCCCTACCCCTCCACTTT. This gives the protein CASSIQTSGTGALPLHF.

V and J are TRBV7-8 and TRBJ1-5, with D unclear. Germline V gene sequence: CDR1 SGHVS, CDR2 FQNEAQ. This CDR3 region has 16 residues. Trimming pared 0 bases from V and 7 bases from J, leaving 16 bases between. The CDR3 sequence is CASSLAQEARNQPQHF. The DNA for the CDR3 is TGTGCCAGCAGCTTAGCCCAGGAGGCGCGAAACCAGCCCCAGCATTTT.

The CDR3 here is CASSPPGGAYTQYF. Written as DNA, the CDR3 is TGTGCCAGCAGTCCGCCAGGGGGCGCCTATACGCAGTATTTT. The rearrangement joins TRBV27 to TRBJ2-3; TRBD1 aligns across 8 bases. Germline CDR1 reads MNHEY; CDR2 reads SMNVEV (reference sequence). CDR3 length: 14 amino acids. V gave up 5 bases and J gave up 7 bases; unmatched junction bases: 8.

The V and J genes are TRBV4-2 and TRBJ2-1, with 8 bases fitting TRBD2. Germline V gene lookup returns CDR1 LGHNA and CDR2 YNFKEQ. The junction had 6 bases not matched to a gene; V was cut back by 1 base and J by 7 bases. The CDR3 spans 15 residues. The CDR3 sequence: CASSQAGGPGNEQFF. The CDR3 nucleotides read TGTGCCAGCAGCCAAGCGGGAGGGCCGGGGAATGAGCAGTTCTTC.

The rearrangement uses TRBV30 and TRBJ1-2, with D unclear. Germline V CDR1 and CDR2: GTSNPN, SVGIG (reference sequence). Deletions cut 6 bases from V and 4 bases from J, with 9 bases between. This CDR3 spans 11 amino acids. CDR3 nucleotides: TGTGCCTGCCACCAGTTCTATGGCTACACCTTC. It specifies CACHQFYGYTF. The full variable domain, with the rest looked up from reference TRBV30 and TRBJ1-2, is SQTIHQWPATLVQPVGSPLSLECTVEGTSNPNLYWYRQAAGRGLQLLFYSVGIGQISSEVPQNLSASRPQDRQFILSSKKLLLSDSGFYLCACHQFYGYTFGSGTRLTVV.

The rearrangement links TRBV5-6 to TRBJ2-3, with 7 positions matching TRBD1. CDR3 size: 15 residues. The ends lost 1 base at V and 0 bases at J; junction bases unmatched: 2. Per germline, CDR1 SGHDT and CDR2 YYEEEE. The DNA of the CDR3 is TGTGCCAGCAGCTTGAGGGGACAGAGCACAGATACGCAGTATTTT. This encodes CASSLRGQSTDTQYF.